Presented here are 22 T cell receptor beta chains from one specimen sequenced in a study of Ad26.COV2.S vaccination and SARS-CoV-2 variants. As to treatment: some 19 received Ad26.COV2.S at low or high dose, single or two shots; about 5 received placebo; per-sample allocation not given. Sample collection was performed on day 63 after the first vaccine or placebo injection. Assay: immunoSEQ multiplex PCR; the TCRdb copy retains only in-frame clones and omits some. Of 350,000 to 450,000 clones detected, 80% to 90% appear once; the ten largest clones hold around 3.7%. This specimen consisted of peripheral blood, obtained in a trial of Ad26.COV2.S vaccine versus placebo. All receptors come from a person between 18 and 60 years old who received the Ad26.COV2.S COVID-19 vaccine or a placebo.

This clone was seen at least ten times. The CDR3 bases are TGTGCCAGCAGTGATAACTATCAGCCCCAGCATTTT. Its translation: CASSDNYQPQHF. The chain has TRBV2 and TRBJ1-5; D remains unclear. The CDR3 totals 12 residues. V was cut by 3 bases and J by 5 bases, with 5 bases left in between. Germline-derived CDR1 and CDR2 are SNHLY and FYNNEI.

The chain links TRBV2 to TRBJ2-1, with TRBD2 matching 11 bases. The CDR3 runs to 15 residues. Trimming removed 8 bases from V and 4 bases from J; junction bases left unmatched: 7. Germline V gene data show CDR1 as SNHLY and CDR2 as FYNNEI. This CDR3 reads CASGTGTSGYNEQFF. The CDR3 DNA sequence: TGTGCCAGCGGAACCGGGACTAGCGGTTACAATGAGCAGTTCTTC.

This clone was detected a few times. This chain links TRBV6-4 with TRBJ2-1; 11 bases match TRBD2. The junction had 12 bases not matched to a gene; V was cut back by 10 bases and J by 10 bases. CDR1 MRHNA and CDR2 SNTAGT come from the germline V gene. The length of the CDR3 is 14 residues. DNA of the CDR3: TGTGCCACCGGAACCCTAGCGGGGGGAGCGGAGCAGTTCTTC. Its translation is CATGTLAGGAEQFF.

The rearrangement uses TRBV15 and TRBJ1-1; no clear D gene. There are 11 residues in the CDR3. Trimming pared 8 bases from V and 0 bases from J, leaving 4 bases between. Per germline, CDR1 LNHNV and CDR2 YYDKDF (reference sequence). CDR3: CATGLNTEAFF. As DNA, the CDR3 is TGTGCCACCGGACTGAACACTGAAGCTTTCTTT.

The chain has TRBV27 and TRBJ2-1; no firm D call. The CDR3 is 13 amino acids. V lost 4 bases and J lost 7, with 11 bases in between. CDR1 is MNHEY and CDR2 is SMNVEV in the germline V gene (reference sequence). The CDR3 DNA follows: TGTGCCAGCAGTTCCCTAAGGTCGAATGAGCAGTTCTTC. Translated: CASSSLRSNEQFF.

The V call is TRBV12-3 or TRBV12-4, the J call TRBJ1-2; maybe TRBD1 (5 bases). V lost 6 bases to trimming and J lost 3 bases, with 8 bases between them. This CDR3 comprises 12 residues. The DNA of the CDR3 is TGTGCCAGCAGAGACAGCTACTATGGCTACACCTTC. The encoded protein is CASRDSYYGYTF.

CDR3: CASSSTDRGPRKAFF. The CDR3 region has the DNA TGTGCCAGCAGTTCAACGGACAGGGGCCCACGGAAAGCTTTCTTT. The chain links TRBV27 to TRBJ1-1; 9 positions match TRBD1. The CDR3 has 15 residues. The V segment lost 4 bases and the J segment 9 bases; nucleotides outside the gene matches: 12. Germline V gene lookup returns CDR1 MNHEY and CDR2 SMNVEV (reference sequence).

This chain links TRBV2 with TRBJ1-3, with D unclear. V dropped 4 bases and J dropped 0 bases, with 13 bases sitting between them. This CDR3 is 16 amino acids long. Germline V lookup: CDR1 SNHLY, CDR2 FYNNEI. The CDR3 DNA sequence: TGTGCCAGCAGTGTCGGTCTTGGCATCTCTGGAAACACCATATATTTT. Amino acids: CASSVGLGISGNTIYF.

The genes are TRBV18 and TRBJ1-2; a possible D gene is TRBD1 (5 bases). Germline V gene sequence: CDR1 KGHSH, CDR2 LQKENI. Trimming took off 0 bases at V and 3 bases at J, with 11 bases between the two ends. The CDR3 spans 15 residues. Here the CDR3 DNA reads TGTGCCAGCTCACCACCGGTAGGGGCCGACTATGGCTACACCTTC. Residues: CASSPPVGADYGYTF.

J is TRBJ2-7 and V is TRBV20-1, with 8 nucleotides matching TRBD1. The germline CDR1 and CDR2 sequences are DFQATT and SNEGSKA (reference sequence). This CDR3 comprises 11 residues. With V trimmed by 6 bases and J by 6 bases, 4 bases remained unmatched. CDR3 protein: CSASQGAEQYF. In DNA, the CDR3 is TGCAGTGCCAGTCAGGGGGCCGAGCAGTACTTC.

The CDR3 region has the DNA TGTGCCAGCTCACCTCCAGGGTCCCCCTCTGGAAACACCATATATTTT. This encodes CASSPPGSPSGNTIYF. This chain uses TRBV18 with TRBJ1-3; possible D gene TRBD1, 5 bases. The CDR3 is 16 amino acids. The V end was cut by 3 bases, the J end by 0 bases, with 12 bases between. The germline V gene has CDR1 KGHSH and CDR2 LQKENI.

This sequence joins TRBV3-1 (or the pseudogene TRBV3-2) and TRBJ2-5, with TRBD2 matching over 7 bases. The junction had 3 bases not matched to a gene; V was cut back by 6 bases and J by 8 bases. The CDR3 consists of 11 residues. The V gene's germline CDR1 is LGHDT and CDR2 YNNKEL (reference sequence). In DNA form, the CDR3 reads TGTGCCAGCAGTCAGCGGGGTACCCAGTACTTC. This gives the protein CASSQRGTQYF.

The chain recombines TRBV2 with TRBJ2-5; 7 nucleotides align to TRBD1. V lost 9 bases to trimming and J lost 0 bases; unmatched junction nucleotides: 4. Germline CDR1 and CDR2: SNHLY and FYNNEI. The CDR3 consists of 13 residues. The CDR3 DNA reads TGTGCCAGGGCAGGACAGGACCAAGAGACCCAGTACTTC. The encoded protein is CARAGQDQETQYF. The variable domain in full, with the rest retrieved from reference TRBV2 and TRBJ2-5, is EPEVTQTPSHQVTQMGQEVILRCVPISNHLYFYWYRQILGQKVEFLVSFYNNEISEKSEIFDDQFSVERPDGSNFTLKIRSTKLEDSAMYFCARAGQDQETQYFGPGTRLLVL.

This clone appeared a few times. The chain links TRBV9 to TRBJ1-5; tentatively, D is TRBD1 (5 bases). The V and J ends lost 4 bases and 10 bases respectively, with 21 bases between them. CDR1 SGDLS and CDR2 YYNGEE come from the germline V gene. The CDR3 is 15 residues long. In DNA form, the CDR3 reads TGTGCCAGCAGCCCCGGGACTGGGGGGGGATCACCCCAGCATTTT. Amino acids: CASSPGTGGGSPQHF.

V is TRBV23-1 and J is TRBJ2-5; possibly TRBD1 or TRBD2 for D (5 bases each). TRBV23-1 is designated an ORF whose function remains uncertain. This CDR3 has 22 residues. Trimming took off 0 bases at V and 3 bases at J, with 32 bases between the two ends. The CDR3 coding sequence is TGCGCCAGCAGTCAATCGTCCACCGGGACCTCGCTCGCCCCCTTTGGAGAAGAGACCCAGTACTTC. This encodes CASSQSSTGTSLAPFGEETQYF.

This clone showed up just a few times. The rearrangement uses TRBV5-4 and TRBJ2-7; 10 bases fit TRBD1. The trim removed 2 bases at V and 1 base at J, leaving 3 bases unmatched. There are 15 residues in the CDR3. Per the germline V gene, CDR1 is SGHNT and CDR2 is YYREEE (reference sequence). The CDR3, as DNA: TGTGCCAGCAGCTTCCGACAGGGGGCATCCTACGAGCAGTACTTC. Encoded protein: CASSFRQGASYEQYF.

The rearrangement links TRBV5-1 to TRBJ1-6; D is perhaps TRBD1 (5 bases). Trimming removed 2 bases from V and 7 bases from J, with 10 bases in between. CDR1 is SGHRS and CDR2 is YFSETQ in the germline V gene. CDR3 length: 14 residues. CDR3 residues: CASSFGGENSPLHF. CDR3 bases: TGCGCCAGCAGCTTTGGGGGAGAGAATTCACCCCTCCACTTT.

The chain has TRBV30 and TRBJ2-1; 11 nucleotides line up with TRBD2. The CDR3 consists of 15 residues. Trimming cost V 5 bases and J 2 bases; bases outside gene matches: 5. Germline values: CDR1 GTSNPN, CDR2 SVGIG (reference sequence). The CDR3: CAWSRTSGPYNEQFF. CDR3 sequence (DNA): TGTGCCTGGTCTCGGACTAGCGGGCCCTACAATGAGCAGTTCTTC.

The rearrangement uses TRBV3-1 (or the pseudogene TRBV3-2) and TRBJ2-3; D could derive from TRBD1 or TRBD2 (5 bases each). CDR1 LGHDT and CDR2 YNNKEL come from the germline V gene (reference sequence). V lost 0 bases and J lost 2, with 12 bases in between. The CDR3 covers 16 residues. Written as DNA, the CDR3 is TGTGCCAGCAGCCAAGATAATGGGGGAATCACAGATACGCAGTATTTT. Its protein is CASSQDNGGITDTQYF.

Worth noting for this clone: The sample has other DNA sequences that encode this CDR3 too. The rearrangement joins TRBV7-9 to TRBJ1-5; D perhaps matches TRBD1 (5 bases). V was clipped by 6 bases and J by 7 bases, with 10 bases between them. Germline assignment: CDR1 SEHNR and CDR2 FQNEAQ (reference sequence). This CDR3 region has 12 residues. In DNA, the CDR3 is TGTGCCAGCAGTTTCAGGGACCAGCCCCAGCATTTT. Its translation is CASSFRDQPQHF.

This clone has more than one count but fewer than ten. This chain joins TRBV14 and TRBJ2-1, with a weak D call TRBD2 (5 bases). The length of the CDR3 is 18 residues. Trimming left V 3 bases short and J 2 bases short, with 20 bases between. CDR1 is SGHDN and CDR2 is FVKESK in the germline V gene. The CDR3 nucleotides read TGTGCCAGCAGCCACGAGCGGTTCTTTAGCGCCCCCTACAATGAGCAGTTCTTC. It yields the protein CASSHERFFSAPYNEQFF.

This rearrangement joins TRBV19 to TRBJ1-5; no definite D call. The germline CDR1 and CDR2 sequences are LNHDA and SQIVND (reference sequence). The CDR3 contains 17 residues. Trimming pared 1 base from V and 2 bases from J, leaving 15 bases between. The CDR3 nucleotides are TGTGCCAGTAGTATAGGATTGGATGGTATAGGCAATCAGCCCCAGCATTTT. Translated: CASSIGLDGIGNQPQHF. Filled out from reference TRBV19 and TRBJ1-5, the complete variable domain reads DGGITQSPKYLFRKEGQNVTLSCEQNLNHDAMYWYRQDPGQGLRLIYYSQIVNDFQKGDIAEGYSVSREKKESFPLTVTSAQKNPTAFYLCASSIGLDGIGNQPQHFGDGTRLSIL.